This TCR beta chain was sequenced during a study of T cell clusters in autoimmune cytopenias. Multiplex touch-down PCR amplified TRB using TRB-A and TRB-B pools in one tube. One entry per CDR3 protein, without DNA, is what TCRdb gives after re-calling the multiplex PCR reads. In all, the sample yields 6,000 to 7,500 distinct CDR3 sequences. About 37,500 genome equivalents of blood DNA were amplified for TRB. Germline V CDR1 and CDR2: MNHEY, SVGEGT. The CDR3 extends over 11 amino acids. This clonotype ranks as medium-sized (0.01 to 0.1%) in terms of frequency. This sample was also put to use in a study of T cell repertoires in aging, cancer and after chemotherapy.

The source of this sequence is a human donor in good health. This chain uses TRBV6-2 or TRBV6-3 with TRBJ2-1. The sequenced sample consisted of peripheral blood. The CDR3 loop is CASTTFNEQFF.